One and the same sample provided the 31 T cell receptor beta chains below, sequenced in a study of CD8 T cells in Susac syndrome (dated by TCRdb to about 2019). The library came from the immunoSEQ multiplex PCR assay. RNA was extracted using the RNeasy kit, and roughly 0.45 to 1 ug of the RNA was reverse transcribed with random hexamers. TCRdb took the public reads, trimmed them with fastp at Q25, ran MiXCR for clone calling and kept in-frame beta chains. Entries that share a CDR3 protein sequence are merged under the most common genes and DNA. The sample records some 190,000 distinct CDR3 sequences, approximately 93% of which are singletons. The top ten hold 0.1% of the sample. Material: CD4+ T cells from PBMCs. These receptors all come from a human donor in good health.

The chain is built from TRBV11-1 and TRBJ2-5; possible D gene TRBD1, 9 bases. The CDR3 covers 20 residues. With 4 bases removed from V and 4 bases from J, the gap between germline ends came to 31 bases. Germline V CDR1 and CDR2: SGHAT, FQDESV (reference sequence). The CDR3 DNA follows: TGTGCCAGCAGCTCCCCGTTGGGACAGGGCCAAGCGGGGGTGGGAGAGACCCAGTACTTC. This translates into CASSSPLGQGQAGVGETQYF.

J is TRBJ2-7 and V is TRBV4-3; TRBD1 aligns across 9 bases. Germline-derived CDR1 and CDR2 are LGHNA and YSLEER. CDR3 size: 17 residues. J lost 3 bases, V lost 2 bases, and 11 bases had no gene match. The CDR3 spells CASSQRGDRASNYEQYV. CDR3 in DNA: TGCGCCAGCAGCCAACGTGGGGACAGGGCCTCCAACTACGAGCAGTACGTC.

CDR3 sequence (DNA): TGCAGTGCTAGAAGTGGTGGGGGAAGTCATCAGCCCCAGCATTTT. This codes for CSARSGGGSHQPQHF. This chain links TRBV20-1 with TRBJ1-5; possible D gene TRBD1, 5 bases. The V end was cut by 2 bases, the J end by 5 bases, with 16 bases between. The CDR3 extends over 15 amino acids. Germline V lookup: CDR1 DFQATT, CDR2 SNEGSKA (reference sequence).

This CDR3 is CSAPPGTGYEQYF. CDR3 sequence (DNA): TGCAGTGCCCCTCCCGGGACAGGCTACGAGCAGTACTTC. The chain couples TRBV20-1 to TRBJ2-7, with 8 bases identical to TRBD1. Germline V gene sequence: CDR1 DFQATT, CDR2 SNEGSKA (reference sequence). V was pared by 6 bases and J by 3 bases, with 7 bases of the junction left unmatched. The CDR3 consists of 13 residues.

The chain carries TRBV18 and TRBJ1-5, with a weak D call TRBD1 (5 bases). With 2 bases removed from V and 7 bases from J, the gap between germline ends came to 9 bases. Germline-derived CDR1 and CDR2 are KGHSH and LQKENI. The CDR3 sequence is 13 residues long. CDR3 residues: CASSPGARQPQHF. CDR3 bases: TGTGCCAGCTCACCAGGGGCTCGGCAGCCCCAGCATTTT.

The rearrangement uses TRBV5-6 and TRBJ2-2, with 7 bases lining up with TRBD1. The J segment lost 7 bases and the V segment lost 4 bases, leaving 10 bases of the junction unmatched. Germline values: CDR1 SGHDT, CDR2 YYEEEE. CDR3 length equals 15 residues. CDR3: CASSPPGTVRGELFF. CDR3 nucleotide sequence: TGTGCCAGCAGCCCCCCCGGGACAGTCCGCGGGGAGCTGTTTTTT.

The rearrangement uses TRBV20-1 and TRBJ2-7; the match to TRBD2 covers 9 bases. Germline V gives CDR1 DFQATT, CDR2 SNEGSKA (reference sequence). This CDR3 comprises 15 residues. The V gene end was trimmed by 1 base and the J gene end by 2 bases; junction bases not matched to a gene: 6. Written as DNA, the CDR3 is TGCAGTGCTAGAGGAAGCCTAGCGGGGCCCTACGAGCAGTACTTC. As protein: CSARGSLAGPYEQYF.

The gene calls are TRBV3-1 and TRBJ1-2; D gene uncertain. The CDR3 length is 14 residues. Germline lookup yields CDR1 LGHDT and CDR2 YNNKEL (reference sequence). V lost 5 bases, J lost 8 bases, and 18 bases lay in between. For the CDR3, the DNA is TGTGCCAGCAGCGGCGGACCCCATTCACCGGGCTACACCTTC. Translated, it gives CASSGGPHSPGYTF.

V and J are TRBV7-6 and TRBJ2-1, with D uncertain. Germline loops: CDR1 SGHVS, CDR2 FNYEAQ. The V end was cut by 1 base, the J end by 5 bases, with 12 bases between. The CDR3 is 15 amino acids. The CDR3 loop is CASSLVVGKNNEQFF. DNA for the CDR3: TGTGCCAGCAGCTTAGTGGTGGGAAAGAACAATGAGCAGTTCTTC.

The gene calls are TRBV19 and TRBJ2-1; 10 bases map to TRBD2. The junction had 8 bases not matched to a gene; V was cut back by 6 bases and J by 3 bases. The CDR3 is made up of 16 amino acids. Germline V CDR1 and CDR2: LNHDA, SQIVND (reference sequence). The CDR3 DNA reads as TGTGCCAGTAGCGTACAAAGCGGGGGGGACTACAATGAGCAGTTCTTC. It translates to CASSVQSGGDYNEQFF.

The chain combines TRBV29-1 with TRBJ1-5, with D possibly TRBD1 on 5 matching bases. CDR1 and CDR2 from the germline V gene are SQVTM and ANQGSEA. The V gene lost 4 bases and the J gene lost 6 bases, with 10 bases spanning the gap. This CDR3 contains 12 residues. CDR3 in amino acids: CSVVGQGQPQHF. The CDR3, as DNA: TGCAGCGTTGTCGGCCAGGGTCAGCCCCAGCATTTT.

The chain employs TRBV29-1 and TRBJ1-1; D not resolved. V lost 2 bases and J 4 bases, leaving 11 bases between the germline ends. CDR1 and CDR2 from the germline V gene are SQVTM and ANQGSEA. The CDR3 runs 13 residues. In nucleotides, the CDR3 is TGCAGCGTTGAATTAGGGTTAGGCACTGAAGCTTTCTTT. This codes for CSVELGLGTEAFF.

The CDR3 DNA follows: TGCGCCAGCAGCACGGGACAGGGCCCCTACAATGAGCAGTTCTTC. Residues: CASSTGQGPYNEQFF. The chain links TRBV5-1 to TRBJ2-1; TRBD1 agrees at 9 bases. Per the germline V gene, CDR1 is SGHRS and CDR2 is YFSETQ. CDR3 size: 15 residues. Germline trimming cut 4 bases from V and 2 bases from J; bases unmatched to any gene: 4.

J is TRBJ1-4 and V is TRBV6-2 or TRBV6-3; D perhaps matches TRBD1 (6 bases). V lost 7 bases and J lost 4, with 19 bases in between. CDR1 MNHEY and CDR2 SVGEGT come from the germline V gene. This CDR3 region has 16 residues. This chain's CDR3 is CASTFPKTGNNEKLFF. The CDR3, as DNA: TGTGCCAGCACCTTTCCCAAGACAGGAAATAATGAAAAACTGTTTTTT.

The chain employs TRBV7-9 and TRBJ2-5; D is unclear. The CDR3 runs 15 residues. Germline assignment: CDR1 SEHNR and CDR2 FQNEAQ (reference sequence). V was cut by 1 base and J by 1 base, with 10 bases left in between. The CDR3 DNA follows: TGTGCCAGCAGCTTAGTCCCTCGGCCCCAAGAGACCCAGTACTTC. Its protein product is CASSLVPRPQETQYF.

The chain links TRBV6-1 to TRBJ1-2; TRBD1 might be the D (6 bases). The germline CDR1 and CDR2 sequences are MNHNS and SASEGT. CDR3 size: 13 residues. With 6 bases removed from V and 3 bases from J, the gap between germline ends came to 11 bases. The CDR3 nucleotides are TGTGCCAGCAGGTCTACAGGGCACTATGGCTACACCTTC. Translated: CASRSTGHYGYTF.

V and J are TRBV20-1 and TRBJ1-2; tentative D call: TRBD1 (6 bases). This CDR3 spans 14 amino acids. The germline CDR1 and CDR2 sequences are DFQATT and SNEGSKA (reference sequence). The V and J ends lost 0 bases and 8 bases respectively, with 16 bases between them. The CDR3 spells CSAREWGGYGGYTF. CDR3 sequence (DNA): TGCAGTGCTAGAGAGTGGGGGGGCTATGGCGGCTACACCTTC.

This clonotype was detected once. The chain employs TRBV5-1 and TRBJ2-1, with 11 nucleotides matching TRBD2. V lost 0 bases and J lost 0; bases outside the gene matches: 5. Germline V gene sequence: CDR1 SGHRS, CDR2 YFSETQ. The CDR3 totals 18 residues. CDR3 DNA: TGCGCCAGCAGCTTGGTACTAGCGGGGGCCGCCTCCTACAATGAGCAGTTCTTC. As protein: CASSLVLAGAASYNEQFF. The complete variable domain, with remaining parts taken from reference TRBV5-1 and TRBJ2-1, reads KAGVTQTPRYLIKTRGQQVTLSCSPISGHRSVSWYQQTPGQGLQFLFEYFSETQRNKGNFPGRFSGRQFSNSRSEMNVSTLELGDSALYLCASSLVLAGAASYNEQFFGPGTRLTVL.

The rearrangement links TRBV19 to TRBJ2-5, with D perhaps TRBD1 (6 bases). CDR1 and CDR2 (germline): LNHDA, SQIVND (reference sequence). The CDR3 runs to 16 residues. V dropped 6 bases and J dropped 5 bases, with 22 bases sitting between them. The CDR3 here is CASSPTGSYYPETQYF. The CDR3 DNA is TGTGCCAGTAGCCCTACAGGGTCTTACTATCCGGAGACCCAGTACTTC.

The chain carries TRBV28 and TRBJ1-6, with TRBD1 as a possible D gene (6 bases). The germline V and J ends were trimmed by 1 base and 6 bases, with 13 bases remaining between them. The CDR3 covers 16 residues. CDR1 is MDHEN, CDR2 SYDVKM, per germline. CDR3 protein: CASSLLSGVPNSPLHF. CDR3 nucleotide sequence: TGTGCCAGCAGTTTATTGTCAGGGGTCCCTAATTCACCCCTCCACTTT.

The sample holds one count of this clonotype. For the CDR3, the DNA is TGTGCCAGCAGCCGGGGGACAGGGCTCTACGAGCAGTACGTC. Its translation is CASSRGTGLYEQYV. The chain links TRBV6-1 to TRBJ2-7, with 9 bases fitting TRBD1. CDR1 is MNHNS and CDR2 is SASEGT in the germline V gene. V trimming: 6 bases; J trimming: 3 bases; junction bases outside the gene matches: 6. This CDR3 contains 14 residues.

This clonotype was seen just once. V is TRBV20-1 and J is TRBJ2-1, with no clear D. Trimming took off 1 base at V and 3 bases at J, with 7 bases between the two ends. CDR1 is DFQATT, CDR2 SNEGSKA, per germline (reference sequence). The CDR3 extends over 13 amino acids. CDR3 in DNA: TGCAGTGCTAGAGTACAGATCTACAATGAGCAGTTCTTC. It specifies CSARVQIYNEQFF.

V and J are TRBV27 and TRBJ2-6; no clear D gene. V was pared by 5 bases and J by 4 bases, with 12 bases between. Germline V gene lookup returns CDR1 MNHEY and CDR2 SMNVEV (reference sequence). There are 15 residues in the CDR3. CDR3 sequence: CASSPRTAGANVLTF. The DNA for the CDR3 is TGTGCCAGCAGTCCCCGGACGGCCGGGGCCAACGTCCTGACTTTC.

The V call is TRBV15, the J call TRBJ1-6; a possible D gene is TRBD1 (6 bases). The CDR3 is 17 residues long. V dropped 0 bases and J dropped 9 bases, with 18 bases sitting between them. Per the germline V gene, CDR1 is LNHNV and CDR2 is YYDKDF (reference sequence). The chain's CDR3 is CATSRDSLLQGASPLHF. The CDR3 DNA reads TGTGCCACCAGCAGAGATAGTCTTCTACAGGGAGCTTCACCCCTCCACTTT.

The rearrangement uses TRBV4-3 and TRBJ2-7; D gene uncertain. V dropped 1 base and J dropped 3 bases, with 7 bases sitting between them. The CDR3 has 13 residues. Germline V gene lookup returns CDR1 LGHNA and CDR2 YSLEER. CDR3 protein: CASSQGGRYEQYV. The CDR3 nucleotides are TGCGCCAGCAGCCAAGGGGGTCGCTACGAGCAGTACGTC.

J is TRBJ1-6 and V is TRBV2; D gene ambiguous. The ends were cut back, 3 bases at V and 7 bases at J, with 10 bases in the middle. Per germline, CDR1 SNHLY and CDR2 FYNNEI. The CDR3 contains 14 residues. CDR3 residues: CASSEWQENSPLHF. CDR3 sequence (DNA): TGTGCCAGCAGTGAGTGGCAAGAGAATTCACCCCTCCACTTT.

J is TRBJ1-2 and V is TRBV10-3; D unclear. Germline V gene data show CDR1 as ENHRY and CDR2 as SYGVKD. This CDR3 has 14 residues. V was trimmed by 2 bases and J by 0 bases, leaving 7 bases between them. This CDR3 reads CAISEGQANYGYTF. DNA of the CDR3: TGTGCCATCAGTGAGGGGCAGGCTAACTATGGCTACACCTTC.

The chain has TRBV14 and TRBJ2-7; 9 positions agree with TRBD2. The CDR3 is 14 amino acids. Germline CDR1 and CDR2: SGHDN and FVKESK. Unmatched junction bases numbered 2, after V lost 4 bases and J lost 1 base. The CDR3 sequence: CASSLGLASYEQYF. As DNA, the CDR3 is TGTGCCAGCAGCCTAGGACTAGCGTCCTACGAGCAGTACTTC.

V is TRBV28 and J is TRBJ1-2, with 11 bases that match TRBD1. CDR1 and CDR2 from the germline V gene are MDHEN and SYDVKM. This CDR3 is built from 15 residues. Losses at the gene ends were 5 bases for V and 8 bases for J; bases not matched to a gene: 10. The CDR3 nucleotides read TGTGCCAGCAGTCCGGATGGACAGGGGGCGAAAGGCTACACCTTC. Amino acids: CASSPDGQGAKGYTF.

This clonotype was observed once. The rearrangement joins TRBV28 to TRBJ1-2; D not resolved. The CDR3 is 14 residues long. Trimming took 0 bases from V and 6 from J, leaving 11 bases between them. Germline values: CDR1 MDHEN, CDR2 SYDVKM. The CDR3 spells CASSLWGFEDGYTF. The CDR3 DNA reads as TGTGCCAGCAGTTTATGGGGGTTCGAGGATGGCTACACCTTC.

V is TRBV28 and J is TRBJ1-1, with D tentatively TRBD1 (5 bases). The CDR3 sequence is 11 residues long. The V end lost 5 bases, the J end lost 10 bases, and 11 bases lay between the germline ends. Germline CDR1 and CDR2: MDHEN and SYDVKM. The DNA of the CDR3 is TGTGCCAGCAGTCTAGGAGACAGAGCTTTCTTT. It yields the protein CASSLGDRAFF.